This is a list of T cell receptor beta chains from one sample in a study of OX40 agonist ivuxolimab in advanced cancers. Clones were read by immunoSEQ multiplex PCR, and TCRdb kept only the in-frame ones, dropping some. The table has roughly 50,000 clones, about 86% seen once. The specimen comprised CD4+ or CD8+ T cells sorted from blood, sampled in a trial of the OX40 agonist ivuxolimab. The origin of the receptors is an adult with an advanced solid tumor such as melanoma, head and neck, liver or kidney cancer. The CDR3 runs from the conserved cysteine through the conserved F or W. The D gene is left open where the match is weak. Where a row states a size, it is once, few, many or the class of an expanded clone; other rows omit it.

j_call | d_call | clone_size | v_call | cdr3_aa | cdr3_nt
TRBJ1-5 | - | - | TRBV30 | CAWSRGFYRNQPQHF | TGTGCCTGGAGTCGCGGATTCTATCGCAATCAGCCCCAGCATTTT
TRBJ2-7 | - | - | TRBV2 | CASSGKRDSYYEQYF | TGTGCCAGCAGTGGAAAGAGAGACAGTTACTACGAGCAGTACTTC
TRBJ2-7 | TRBD1 | - | TRBV6-5 | CASSPSGTGLTRHF | TGTGCCAGCAGCCCTTCCGGGACAGGGCTTACGAGGCACTTC
TRBJ2-7 | TRBD2 | once | TRBV18 | CASSPRGSGGYPYEQYF | TGTGCCAGCTCACCACGGGGGAGCGGGGGTTACCCCTACGAGCAGTACTTC
TRBJ1-2 | TRBD1 | - | TRBV7-9 | CASRNTGGSYGYTF | TGTGCCAGCAGGAACACAGGGGGCTCCTATGGCTACACCTTC
TRBJ2-5 | - | once | TRBV15 | CATSGFQETQYF | TGTGCCACCAGCGGATTTCAAGAGACCCAGTACTTC
TRBJ2-1 | - | - | TRBV19 | CASSGGPTRFSEQFF | TGTGCCAGTAGTGGGGGGCCCACCAGATTTAGTGAGCAGTTCTTC
TRBJ1-5 | - | - | TRBV6-5 | CASRPTGIQPQHF | TGTGCCAGCAGACCCACAGGGATCCAGCCCCAGCATTTT
TRBJ1-2 | - | - | TRBV28 | CASSSGHLGYTF | TGTGCCAGCAGTTCGGGACATCTTGGCTACACCTTC
TRBJ1-1 | TRBD1 | once | TRBV5-4 | CASSVPTGTTEAFF | TGTGCCAGCAGCGTACCGACAGGGACCACTGAAGCTTTCTTT
TRBJ1-1 | TRBD1 | once | TRBV11-2 | CASSPGQGAPAFF | TGTGCCAGCAGCCCCGGACAGGGAGCGCCAGCTTTCTTT
TRBJ1-2 | - | - | TRBV4-1 | CASSQGPATGIYGYTF | TGCGCCAGCAGCCAAGGCCCGGCGACAGGAATCTATGGCTACACCTTC